This T cell receptor (beta chain) appears in the sequencing data of a study of blood T cell repertoires in COVID-19. As for the study in general: Acute-phase and convalescent COVID-19 samples originated in the United States, Italy and Spain.

Authors' methods: Cell counts per sample came from amplifying reference gene primers. Sequenced by immunoSEQ multiplex PCR; TCRdb stores in-frame clones only, minus some. The V and J calls and clone size come from that table; D and trimming were worked out from the DNA. The table records some 130,000 clones, roughly 89% of them present only once. What was sequenced was peripheral blood. The TCR sequence derives from a man aged 55 to 70 with COVID-19, enrolled during active disease.

The CDR3 reads CASSEDRGPATNEKLFF. The CDR3 DNA reads TGCGCCAGCAGCGAGGACAGGGGGCCCGCAACTAATGAAAAACTGTTTTTT. The V call is TRBV5-1, the J call TRBJ1-4; TRBD1 matches 11 bases. The CDR3 loop spans 17 amino acids. The germline CDR1 and CDR2 sequences are SGHRS and YFSETQ. V was clipped by 4 bases and J by 0 bases; unmatched bases: 5.